Listed below are T cell receptor beta chains from one sample, sequenced in a study of T cell responses to AZD1222 COVID-19 vaccine. Clones were sequenced by immunoSEQ multiplex PCR, and TCRdb holds only the in-frame ones, with some missing. The data show around 120,000 clones, 85% to 95% seen once. Material: peripheral blood, obtained 28 days after the second AZD1222 dose. Receptor source: an adult who received the AZD1222 COVID-19 vaccine. CDR3s include the opening cysteine and the closing phenylalanine or tryptophan. D genes are given only for firm matches. Clone size is stated in some rows and not others, as once, few, many or a class when expanded.

v_call	cdr3_length	j_call	d_call	clone_size	cdr3_aa	cdr3_nt
TRBV10-3	17	TRBJ2-2	TRBD2	NA	CAISESLGGRAAGELFF	TGTGCCATCAGTGAGTCACTCGGCGGGAGGGCCGCCGGGGAGCTGTTTTTT
TRBV19	13	TRBJ1-6	NA	NA	CASSSLWDSPLHF	TGTGCCAGTAGTTCCCTTTGGGATTCACCCCTCCACTTT
TRBV7-8	15	TRBJ2-7	TRBD2	NA	CASSLGLAGAYEQYF	TGTGCCAGCAGCTTAGGTCTAGCGGGGGCTTACGAGCAGTACTTC
TRBV7-9	15	TRBJ2-3	NA	once	CASSNPGHGTDTQYF	TGTGCCAGCAGCAATCCGGGGCACGGCACAGATACGCAGTATTTT
TRBV14	13	TRBJ2-3	NA	NA	CASSPQIKDTQYF	TGTGCCAGCAGCCCCCAAATAAAGGATACGCAGTATTTT
TRBV6-5	15	TRBJ2-7	NA	NA	CATQRQGVGSWEQYF	TGTGCTACCCAGAGGCAGGGCGTGGGCTCTTGGGAGCAGTACTTC
TRBV7-2	12	TRBJ1-2	NA	NA	CASSSLLGGYTF	TGTGCCAGCAGCTCGTTGCTGGGCGGCTACACCTTC
TRBV10-3	14	TRBJ1-6	NA	NA	CAITGGGYNSPLHF	TGTGCCATCACCGGTGGAGGTTATAATTCACCCCTCCACTTT
TRBV3-1/TRBV3-2	15	TRBJ2-7	NA	NA	CASSQPDRELYEQYF	TGTGCCAGCAGCCAACCGGACAGAGAGCTCTACGAGCAGTACTTC
TRBV6-5	16	TRBJ1-2	NA	NA	CASSYSPGPDGDGYTF	TGTGCCAGCAGTTATTCACCGGGCCCAGACGGGGATGGCTACACCTTC
TRBV9	14	TRBJ2-1	NA	NA	CASSGSGSYNEQFF	TGTGCCAGCAGCGGGAGCGGAAGTTACAATGAGCAGTTCTTC
TRBV19	13	TRBJ2-2	NA	NA	CASRAANTGELFF	TGTGCCAGCCGGGCCGCGAACACCGGGGAGCTGTTTTTT
TRBV10-3	15	TRBJ1-1	NA	NA	CAIRGPGSGSTEAFF	TGTGCCATCAGGGGCCCTGGTAGTGGAAGCACTGAAGCTTTCTTT
TRBV16	13	TRBJ1-6	TRBD1	NA	CASTPTGKSPLHF	TGTGCCAGCACCCCGACAGGGAAGTCACCCCTCCACTTT
TRBV18	16	TRBJ1-3	NA	NA	CASSTRVSGSGNTIYF	TGTGCCAGCTCAACCAGGGTTTCTGGCTCTGGAAACACCATATATTTT
TRBV23-1	17	TRBJ1-1	TRBD1	NA	CASSRELDRGRLTEAFF	TGCGCCAGCAGTAGGGAGTTGGACAGGGGGCGCTTGACTGAAGCTTTCTTT
TRBV6-2/TRBV6-3	13	TRBJ2-2	NA	NA	CASSYSPTKELFF	TGTGCCAGCAGTTACTCGCCCACAAAGGAGCTGTTTTTT
TRBV10-3	17	TRBJ1-2	NA	NA	CAISESTASLGGYGYTF	TGTGCCATCAGTGAGTCGACGGCCAGCTTGGGCGGCTATGGCTACACCTTC
TRBV20-1	11	TRBJ1-2	NA	NA	CSAHMRNGYTF	TGCAGTGCTCATATGCGGAACGGCTACACCTTC
TRBV27	17	TRBJ1-6	TRBD1	once	CASSLSQGVAYNSPLHF	TGTGCCAGCAGTTTATCGCAGGGGGTGGCCTATAATTCACCCCTCCACTTT
TRBV5-5	16	TRBJ1-6	TRBD1	NA	CASSLPQGIDNSPLHF	TGTGCCAGCAGCCTCCCACAGGGGATAGATAATTCACCCCTCCACTTT
TRBV6-4	13	TRBJ2-1	NA	NA	CASSHGGANEQFF	TGTGCCAGCAGTCATGGGGGGGCCAATGAGCAGTTCTTC
TRBV6-5	14	TRBJ1-4	NA	NA	CASSYLAGRGKLFF	TGTGCCAGCAGTTACTTGGCAGGGAGGGGAAAACTGTTTTTT
TRBV6-2/TRBV6-3	16	TRBJ1-5	NA	NA	CASSRTGAGENQPQHF	TGTGCCAGCAGTCGGACCGGCGCGGGAGAAAATCAGCCCCAGCATTTT
TRBV7-8	16	TRBJ1-6	NA	NA	CASKLKGSSYNSPLHF	TGTGCCAGCAAGTTAAAAGGGAGCTCCTATAATTCACCCCTCCACTTT
TRBV27	15	TRBJ1-4	NA	NA	CASSLTYPSNEKLFF	TGTGCCAGCAGCCTAACCTACCCAAGTAATGAAAAACTGTTTTTT
TRBV7-9	14	TRBJ1-1	NA	NA	CASSLAPGLLPAFF	TGTGCCAGCAGCTTAGCTCCGGGGTTGTTGCCAGCTTTCTTT
TRBV18	15	TRBJ2-3	TRBD2	NA	CASSPLGGSTDTQYF	TGTGCCAGCTCACCTTTGGGGGGGAGCACAGATACGCAGTATTTT
TRBV28	10	TRBJ2-7	NA	NA	CASSIQEQYF	TGTGCCAGCAGCATACAAGAGCAGTACTTC
TRBV6-2/TRBV6-3	16	TRBJ2-2	TRBD2	NA	CASSSRTSGITGELFF	TGTGCCAGCAGTTCTAGGACTAGCGGAATCACCGGGGAGCTGTTTTTT
TRBV9	16	TRBJ2-1	TRBD1	NA	CASSVGGRGRHNEQFF	TGTGCCAGCAGCGTAGGAGGCAGGGGGCGTCACAATGAGCAGTTCTTC
TRBV3-1/TRBV3-2	13	TRBJ2-2	NA	NA	CASSQDGTGELFF	TGTGCCAGCAGCCAAGACGGCACCGGGGAGCTGTTTTTT
TRBV12-3/TRBV12-4	13	TRBJ1-6	TRBD1	NA	CASRDREPSPLHF	TGTGCCAGCAGGGACAGGGAGCCTTCACCCCTCCACTTT
TRBV11-2	17	TRBJ2-1	TRBD2	once	CASSLEGGLAGANEQFF	TGTGCCAGCAGCTTAGAGGGGGGATTAGCGGGAGCCAATGAGCAGTTCTTC
TRBV14	13	TRBJ1-2	NA	NA	CASSILQDSGYTF	TGTGCCAGCAGCATTCTACAGGATTCTGGCTACACCTTC
TRBV27	14	TRBJ2-7	TRBD1	NA	CASSGTGSSYEQYF	TGTGCCAGCAGTGGGACAGGCAGCTCCTACGAGCAGTACTTC
TRBV5-4	13	TRBJ1-3	NA	NA	CASSLGGGNTIYF	TGTGCCAGCAGCTTGGGGGGCGGAAACACCATATATTTT
TRBV5-6	14	TRBJ2-2	NA	NA	CASLAILNTGELFF	TGTGCCAGCTTAGCGATTTTGAACACCGGGGAGCTGTTTTTT
TRBV6-1	15	TRBJ1-1	NA	NA	CASSELSGAGTEAFF	TGTGCCAGCAGTGAGTTGTCTGGGGCGGGCACTGAAGCTTTCTTT
TRBV6-1	16	TRBJ1-4	NA	NA	CASSESRRPTNEKLFF	TGTGCCAGCAGTGAGAGTAGGAGGCCAACTAATGAAAAACTGTTTTTT
TRBV5-6	15	TRBJ1-5	NA	NA	CASSPRAESNQPQHF	TGTGCCAGCAGCCCTAGGGCTGAGAGCAATCAGCCCCAGCATTTT
TRBV30	13	TRBJ2-7	NA	NA	CAWSGGNGYEQYF	TGTGCCTGGAGTGGAGGGAACGGCTACGAGCAGTACTTC
TRBV4-1	18	TRBJ2-1	NA	NA	CASSQLTGGRLARIEQFF	TGCGCCAGCAGCCAACTAACCGGGGGCAGACTAGCTCGAATAGAGCAGTTCTTC
TRBV6-7	20	TRBJ2-7	NA	NA	CASSYSPPLPGPSWGYEQYF	TGTGCCAGCAGTTACTCCCCCCCTCTCCCGGGACCCTCCTGGGGCTACGAGCAGTACTTC
TRBV6-2/TRBV6-3	16	TRBJ2-1	TRBD2	once	CASSPRLAGGFLEQFF	TGTGCCAGCAGTCCACGCCTAGCGGGAGGGTTCCTTGAGCAGTTCTTC
TRBV7-3	16	TRBJ2-1	TRBD2	NA	CASSFSGRGSYNEQFF	TGTGCCAGCAGCTTTAGCGGGAGGGGCTCCTACAATGAGCAGTTCTTC